A selection of T cell receptor beta chains follows, all from one sample in a study of synovial regulatory T cells in juvenile arthritis. Data came from immunoSEQ multiplex PCR; TCRdb stores just in-frame clones and leaves some out. Found here are about 2,500 clones; the top ten clones hold more than 13%. Specimen: Treg cells from the synovium. All receptors come from a donor aged 2-35 years with juvenile idiopathic arthritis. The CDR3 runs from the conserved cysteine through the conserved F or W. Each record gives: clone size, J gene, V gene, CDR3 protein. Sizes are listed as once, few, many or a size class.

medium-sized | TRBJ2-7 | TRBV5-1 | CASSQQGRPYEQYF
medium-sized | TRBJ2-2 | TRBV5-1 | CASSLAGGSNTGELFF
medium-sized | TRBJ2-3 | TRBV5-4 | CASSIGQGSTDTQYF
medium-sized | TRBJ1-1 | TRBV6-5 | CASSYYSLTNTEAFF
medium-sized | TRBJ2-3 | TRBV12-5 | CASGLAGGPDTQYF
medium-sized | TRBJ2-7 | TRBV5-1 | CASSPTGTYEQYF
medium-sized | TRBJ2-3 | TRBV5-1 | CASSLVVADTQYF
medium-sized | TRBJ2-7 | TRBV4-1 | CASSQRDSSYEQYF
medium-sized | TRBJ1-3 | TRBV7-9 | CASSLPFFNMGNTIYF
medium-sized | TRBJ2-1 | TRBV7-9 | CASSPTSGEQFF